This T cell receptor (beta chain) originates from a study of T cell repertoires in cytomegalovirus infection. Details on this clonotype: The antigen is not known.

Study-wide results and caveats: Ex vivo, HLA-C-restricted CMV-specific TCR beta clonotypes prevailed over the rest of the response.

TCRdb reanalysed the reads using MiXCR and keeps one entry per CDR3 protein. The table records roughly 100,000 distinct CDR3 sequences, around 45% of them present only once. The V gene end was trimmed by 8 bases and the J gene end by 3 bases; junction bases not matched to a gene: 6. The CDR3 extends over 14 amino acids. The germline V gene has CDR1 SQVTM and CDR2 ANQGSEA. The specimen was CD8+ T cells from cultured PBMCs, collected from culture after CMV antigen stimulation. The clonotype comes from a human donor in good health (CMV status not recorded). Some clones in this sample may be carry-over from other donors' samples. The gene calls are TRBV29-1 and TRBJ2-3, with 12 nucleotides matching TRBD2. The CDR3 loop is CSSRTSGATDTQYF. The CDR3 DNA reads as TGCAGCTCGAGGACTAGCGGGGCGACAGATACGCAGTATTTT.